Listed here is a single TCR beta chain. The donor population consisted of healthy HIV-negative adults with no recent acute infections or vaccinations. The data were obtained in a study of shared clonotypes between healthy human individuals. The protocol was immunoSEQ multiplex PCR, while the TCRdb copy is restricted to in-frame clones and leaves out a portion. The sample includes about 230,000 clones, under 80% of them seen just once. Germline CDR1 and CDR2: MDHEN and SYDVKM. The V gene lost 2 bases and the J gene lost 1 base, with 8 bases spanning the gap. The CDR3 sequence is 14 residues long. This sequence originates from a man younger than 40 in good health. The sample consisted of memory CD4+ T cells sorted from blood. The subset here: CD45RA-negative fraction. V usage is TRBV28 and J usage is TRBJ1-1; D is ambiguous. In DNA form, the CDR3 reads TGTGCCAGCAGTTTAGTCCCAGCGAACACTGAAGCTTTCTTT. Amino acid sequence: CASSLVPANTEAFF.